This TCR beta chain was sequenced during a study of T-cell reconstitution after alpha-beta-depleted transplantation in children. This CDR3 spans 14 amino acids. Germline loops: CDR1 DFQATT, CDR2 SNEGSKA (reference sequence). V lost 3 bases, J lost 6 bases, and 15 bases lay in between. TCRbeta library preparation incorporated unique molecular identifiers. One entry per CDR3 protein, called by TCRdb with MiXCR from the PCR reads. The sample yields a few hundred thousand distinct CDR3 sequences, roughly 13% seen once. Points from the study as a whole: When one year had passed after transplant, most T-cell counts and diversity came from newly produced T cells.

This clonotype was counted at least ten times. Its antigen is not identified. This specimen was PBMCs, mostly from graft donor cells, taken 360 days after TCRalphabeta/CD19-depleted stem cell transplant. The receptor was isolated from a male patient younger than 18 who had a stem cell transplant for acute myeloid leukemia, so the T cells may come from the graft donor. The rearrangement joins TRBV20-1 to TRBJ1-5, with D perhaps matching TRBD1 (5 bases). The CDR3 coding sequence is TGCAGTGCTAGGGCAGGGAATGGAGTTCAGCCCCAGCATTTT. Protein: CSARAGNGVQPQHF.